This T cell receptor beta chain was sequenced for a study of blood T cell repertoires in COVID-19. Overall study: Acute and convalescent COVID-19 specimens originated in the United States, Italy and Spain. In each case, the material was cDNA or gDNA derived from T cells, B-cell-depleted T cells, or PBMCs.

The ends were cut back, 6 bases at V and 3 bases at J, with 8 bases in the middle. CDR3 length: 12 amino acids. As handled by the study authors: The authors estimated nucleated cell counts from reference gene primer amplification. Method: immunoSEQ multiplex PCR; TCRdb's copy keeps in-frame clones and lacks some. The V and J calls and clone size were taken over from that table, and D and trimming were inferred from the DNA. This table has approximately 530,000 clones, about 89% appearing once. Seattle patient enrollment occurred during active infection, with longitudinal follow-up thereafter. This TCR derives from a woman aged 45-60 years with COVID-19, enrolled during active disease. The chain couples TRBV12-3 or TRBV12-4 to TRBJ1-2, with D unresolved. The sample was peripheral blood. The DNA of the CDR3 is TGTGCCAGCAGCCAACAGTACTATGGCTACACCTTC. It specifies CASSQQYYGYTF.